This T cell receptor (beta chain) is from a study of cytomegalovirus exposure and HLA in healthy donors. The study, taken as a whole, reports: Most TCR sequences showed up rarely, but some public TCRs showed up in many donors. Overall, roughly 160 TCR beta chains were annotated as cytomegalovirus-associated. In vitro, a few CMV-associated chains proved specific for CMV antigens.

Donors came from a validation cohort of 90 to 150 subjects, distinct from the first 666-subject cohort. Worth noting for this clone: The antigen remains undetermined.

The method was immunoSEQ multiplex PCR; TCRdb's version includes in-frame clones alone and lacks a portion of them. The sample has about 63,000 clones; more than 70% are singletons. Trimming left V 6 bases short and J 4 bases short, with 9 bases between. Germline assignment: CDR1 LGHNT and CDR2 FRNRAP. The CDR3 covers 12 residues. The J gene is TRBJ1-1, the V gene TRBV12-5; the D is unclear. This TCR was sampled from a woman between 18 and 30 years old in good health and CMV-seronegative. Sequencing was done on a sample of PBMCs. CDR3 in DNA: TGTGCTAGTGGGTTTGGGCGCACTGAAGCTTTCTTT. Translating it yields CASGFGRTEAFF.